This is a list of T cell receptor beta chains from one sample in a study of shared clonotypes between healthy human individuals. The protocol was immunoSEQ multiplex PCR, while the TCRdb copy is restricted to in-frame clones and leaves out a portion. The sample shows more than 2 million clones, approximately 96% of them seen only once. Specimen: naive CD4+ T cells sorted from blood. These receptors were taken from a man younger than 30 in good health. The CDR3 runs from the conserved cysteine through the conserved F or W. Each record gives: J gene, V gene, CDR3 protein.

TRBJ1-5 TRBV5-6 CASSGRGNQPQHF
TRBJ1-5 TRBV30 CAWSGGTADLSNQPQHF
TRBJ1-5 TRBV10-3 CAISPGGGSNQPQHF
TRBJ1-4 TRBV5-1 CASRSQGLNEKLFF
TRBJ1-3 TRBV7-8 CASSLEGAVVGNTIYF
TRBJ2-5 TRBV14 CASSQGRLAGVETQYF
TRBJ1-1 TRBV2 CASSLGQNTEAFF
TRBJ1-5 TRBV5-3 CARSLPGQFNQPQHF
TRBJ1-2 TRBV28 CASSFPEGFGSYGYTF
TRBJ1-5 TRBV30 CAWSETDRPSNQPQHF
TRBJ2-5 TRBV6-5 CASSYSPMGPQETQYF
TRBJ2-2 TRBV5-1 CASGVTRTNTGELFF
TRBJ1-4 TRBV28 CASSRDRGQGEKLFF